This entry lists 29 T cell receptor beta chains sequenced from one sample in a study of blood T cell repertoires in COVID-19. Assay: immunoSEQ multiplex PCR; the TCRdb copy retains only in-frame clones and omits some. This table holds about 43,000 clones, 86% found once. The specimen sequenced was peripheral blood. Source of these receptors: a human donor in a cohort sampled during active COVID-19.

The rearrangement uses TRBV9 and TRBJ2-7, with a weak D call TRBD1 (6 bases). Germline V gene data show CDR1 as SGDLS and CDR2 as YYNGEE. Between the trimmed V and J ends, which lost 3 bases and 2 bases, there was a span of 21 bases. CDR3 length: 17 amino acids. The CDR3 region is CASSAESNPGTPYEQYF. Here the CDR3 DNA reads TGTGCCAGCAGCGCGGAATCCAACCCCGGGACACCCTACGAGCAGTACTTC.

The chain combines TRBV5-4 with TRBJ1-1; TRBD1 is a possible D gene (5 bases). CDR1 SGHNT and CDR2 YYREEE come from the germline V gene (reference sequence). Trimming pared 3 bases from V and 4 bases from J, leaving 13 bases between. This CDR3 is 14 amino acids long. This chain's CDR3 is CASSSGGGSTEAFF. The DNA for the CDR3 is TGTGCCAGCAGCTCTGGGGGGGGTAGCACTGAAGCTTTCTTT. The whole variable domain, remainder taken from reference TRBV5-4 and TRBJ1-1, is ETGVTQSPTHLIKTRGQQVTLRCSSQSGHNTVSWYQQALGQGPQFIFQYYREEENGRGNFPPRFSGLQFPNYSSELNVNALELDDSALYLCASSSGGGSTEAFFGQGTRLTVV.

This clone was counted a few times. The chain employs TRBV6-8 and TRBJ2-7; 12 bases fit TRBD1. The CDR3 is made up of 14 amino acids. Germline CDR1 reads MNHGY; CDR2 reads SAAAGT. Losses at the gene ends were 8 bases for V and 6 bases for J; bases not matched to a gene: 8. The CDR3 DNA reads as TGTGCCAGCGGCACGGGACAGGGGGCTGGCGAGCAGTACTTC. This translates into CASGTGQGAGEQYF.

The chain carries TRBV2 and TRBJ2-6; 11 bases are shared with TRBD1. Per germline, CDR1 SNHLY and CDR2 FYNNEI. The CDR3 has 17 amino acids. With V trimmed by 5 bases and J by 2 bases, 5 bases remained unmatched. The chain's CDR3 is CASSNGQGAPGANVLTF. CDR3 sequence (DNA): TGTGCCAGCAGTAATGGACAGGGGGCGCCTGGGGCCAACGTCCTGACTTTC.

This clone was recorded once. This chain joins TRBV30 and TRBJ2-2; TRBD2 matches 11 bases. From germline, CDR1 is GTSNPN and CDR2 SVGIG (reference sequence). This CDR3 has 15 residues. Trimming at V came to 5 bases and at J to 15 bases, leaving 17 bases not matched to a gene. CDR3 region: CAWDPSGGSTAWVFF. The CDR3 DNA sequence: TGTGCCTGGGACCCTAGCGGGGGGTCGACTGCCTGGGTGTTTTTT.

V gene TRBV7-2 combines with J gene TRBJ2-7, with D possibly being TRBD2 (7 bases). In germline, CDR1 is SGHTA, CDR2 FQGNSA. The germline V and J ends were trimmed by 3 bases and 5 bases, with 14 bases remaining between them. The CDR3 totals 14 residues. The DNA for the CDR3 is TGTGCCAGCAGCTTTAGGGAGGGGGGGGACGAGCAGTACTTC. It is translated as CASSFREGGDEQYF.

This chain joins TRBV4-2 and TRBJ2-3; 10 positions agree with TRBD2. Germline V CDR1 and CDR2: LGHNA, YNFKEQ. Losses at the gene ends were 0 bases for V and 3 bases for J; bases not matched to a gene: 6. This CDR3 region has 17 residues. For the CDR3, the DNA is TGTGCCAGCAGCCAAGATCTAGCGGGGGTCCGGACAGATACGCAGTATTTT. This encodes CASSQDLAGVRTDTQYF.

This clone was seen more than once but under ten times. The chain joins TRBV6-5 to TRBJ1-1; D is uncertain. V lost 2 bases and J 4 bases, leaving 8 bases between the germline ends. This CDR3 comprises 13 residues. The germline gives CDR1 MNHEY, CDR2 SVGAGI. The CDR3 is CASSYLGVTEAFF. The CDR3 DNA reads TGTGCCAGCAGTTACCTCGGGGTCACTGAAGCTTTCTTT.

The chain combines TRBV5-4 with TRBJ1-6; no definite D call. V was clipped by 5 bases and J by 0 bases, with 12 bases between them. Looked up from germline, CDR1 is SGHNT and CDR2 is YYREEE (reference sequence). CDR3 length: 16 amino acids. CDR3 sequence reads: CASSTLWSSYNSPLHF. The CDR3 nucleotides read TGTGCCAGCAGTACCCTTTGGAGCTCCTATAATTCACCCCTCCACTTT.

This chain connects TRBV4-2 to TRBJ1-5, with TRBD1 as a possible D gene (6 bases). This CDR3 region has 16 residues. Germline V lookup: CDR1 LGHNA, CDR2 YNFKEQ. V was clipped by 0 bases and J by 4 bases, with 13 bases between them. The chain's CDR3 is CASSQEGGAGNQPQHF. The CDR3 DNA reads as TGTGCCAGCAGCCAAGAGGGGGGGGCAGGGAATCAGCCCCAGCATTTT.

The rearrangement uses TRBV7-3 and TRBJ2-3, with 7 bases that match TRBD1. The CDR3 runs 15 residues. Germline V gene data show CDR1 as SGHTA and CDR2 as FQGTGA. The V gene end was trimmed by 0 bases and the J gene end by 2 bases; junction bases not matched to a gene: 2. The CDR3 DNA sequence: TGTGCCAGCAGCTTAACGGGACAGTCCACAGATACGCAGTATTTT. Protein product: CASSLTGQSTDTQYF.

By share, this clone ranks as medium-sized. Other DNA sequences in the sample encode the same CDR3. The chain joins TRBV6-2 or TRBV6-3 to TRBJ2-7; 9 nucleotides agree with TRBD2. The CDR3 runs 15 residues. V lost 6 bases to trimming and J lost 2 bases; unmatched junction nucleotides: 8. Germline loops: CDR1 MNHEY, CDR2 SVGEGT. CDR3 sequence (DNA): TGTGCCAGCAGCTCCGGCGGCGGGGGGGCCTACGAGCAGTACTTC. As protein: CASSSGGGGAYEQYF.

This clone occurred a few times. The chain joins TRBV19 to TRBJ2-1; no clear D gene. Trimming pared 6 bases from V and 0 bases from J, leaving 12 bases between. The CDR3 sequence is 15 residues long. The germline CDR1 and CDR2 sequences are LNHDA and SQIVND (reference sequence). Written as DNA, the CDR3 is TGTGCCAGTAGGGCCCGAGGAGCCTCCTACAATGAGCAGTTCTTC. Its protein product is CASRARGASYNEQFF.

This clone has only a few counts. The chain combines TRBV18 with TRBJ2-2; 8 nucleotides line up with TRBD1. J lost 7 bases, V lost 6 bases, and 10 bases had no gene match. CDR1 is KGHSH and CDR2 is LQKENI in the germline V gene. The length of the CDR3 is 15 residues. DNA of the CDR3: TGTGCCAGCTCCTTGGACAGGGCTGGTATCGGGGAGCTGTTTTTT. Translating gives CASSLDRAGIGELFF.

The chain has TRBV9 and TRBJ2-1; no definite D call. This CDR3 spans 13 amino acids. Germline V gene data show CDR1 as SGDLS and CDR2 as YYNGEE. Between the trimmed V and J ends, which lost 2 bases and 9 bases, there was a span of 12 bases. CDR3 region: CASSVEIASEQFF. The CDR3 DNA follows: TGTGCCAGCAGCGTCGAAATCGCCAGTGAGCAGTTCTTC.

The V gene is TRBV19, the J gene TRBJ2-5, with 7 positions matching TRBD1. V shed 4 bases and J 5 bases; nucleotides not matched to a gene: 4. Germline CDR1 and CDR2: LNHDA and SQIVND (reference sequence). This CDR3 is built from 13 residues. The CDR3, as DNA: TGTGCCAGTAGTACAGGGGGTTGGGAGACCCAGTACTTC. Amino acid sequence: CASSTGGWETQYF. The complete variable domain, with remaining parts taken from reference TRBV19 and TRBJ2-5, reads DGGITQSPKYLFRKEGQNVTLSCEQNLNHDAMYWYRQDPGQGLRLIYYSQIVNDFQKGDIAEGYSVSREKKESFPLTVTSAQKNPTAFYLCASSTGGWETQYFGPGTRLLVL.

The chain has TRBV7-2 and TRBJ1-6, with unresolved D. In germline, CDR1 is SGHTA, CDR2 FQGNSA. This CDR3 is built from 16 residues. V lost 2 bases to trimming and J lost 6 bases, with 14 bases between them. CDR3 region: CASSLFTGFGNSPLHF. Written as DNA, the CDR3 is TGTGCCAGCAGCTTATTCACCGGGTTCGGTAATTCACCCCTCCACTTT.

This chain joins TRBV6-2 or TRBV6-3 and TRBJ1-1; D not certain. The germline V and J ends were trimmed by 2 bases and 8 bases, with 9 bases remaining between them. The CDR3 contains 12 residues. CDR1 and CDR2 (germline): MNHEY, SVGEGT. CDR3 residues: CASSYMGREAFF. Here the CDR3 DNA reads TGTGCCAGCAGTTACATGGGCAGGGAAGCTTTCTTT.

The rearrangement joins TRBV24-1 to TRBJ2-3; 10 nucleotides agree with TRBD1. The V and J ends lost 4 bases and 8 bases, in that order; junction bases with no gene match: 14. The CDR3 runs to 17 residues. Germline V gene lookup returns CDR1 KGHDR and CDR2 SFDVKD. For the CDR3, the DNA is TGTGCCACCAGTGACCATCCTCGGACAGGGGGGACCGGTACGCAGTATTTT. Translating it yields CATSDHPRTGGTGTQYF.

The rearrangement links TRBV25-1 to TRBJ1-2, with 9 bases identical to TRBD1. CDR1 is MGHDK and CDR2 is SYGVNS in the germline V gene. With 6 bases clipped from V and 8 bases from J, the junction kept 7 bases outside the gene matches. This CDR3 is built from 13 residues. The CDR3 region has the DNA TGTGCCAGCAGCCAACAGGGGGCGAGAGGCTACACCTTC. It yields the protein CASSQQGARGYTF.

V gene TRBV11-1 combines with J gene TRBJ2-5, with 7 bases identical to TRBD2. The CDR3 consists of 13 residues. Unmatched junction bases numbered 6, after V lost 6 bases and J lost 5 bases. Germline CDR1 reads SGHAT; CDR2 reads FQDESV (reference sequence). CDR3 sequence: CASSPGLDETQYF. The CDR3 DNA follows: TGTGCCAGCAGTCCAGGACTAGACGAGACCCAGTACTTC.

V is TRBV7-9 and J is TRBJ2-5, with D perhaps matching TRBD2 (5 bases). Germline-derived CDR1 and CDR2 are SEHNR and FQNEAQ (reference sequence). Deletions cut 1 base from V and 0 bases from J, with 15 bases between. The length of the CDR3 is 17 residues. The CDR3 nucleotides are TGTGCCAGCAGCTTAGGTCCCGGGGTCGGTTACCAAGAGACCCAGTACTTC. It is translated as CASSLGPGVGYQETQYF.

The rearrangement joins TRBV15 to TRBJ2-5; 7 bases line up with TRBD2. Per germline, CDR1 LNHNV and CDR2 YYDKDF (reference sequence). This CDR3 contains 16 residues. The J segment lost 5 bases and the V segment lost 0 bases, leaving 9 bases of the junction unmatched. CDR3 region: CATSREAGPPYETQYF. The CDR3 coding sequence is TGTGCCACCAGCAGAGAAGCGGGGCCCCCGTATGAGACCCAGTACTTC.

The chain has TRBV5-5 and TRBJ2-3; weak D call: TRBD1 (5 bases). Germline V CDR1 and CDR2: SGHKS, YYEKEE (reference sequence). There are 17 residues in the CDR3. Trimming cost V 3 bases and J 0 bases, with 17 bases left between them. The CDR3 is CASSSERQGWSTDTQYF. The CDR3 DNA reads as TGTGCCAGCAGCTCGGAACGGCAGGGTTGGAGCACAGATACGCAGTATTTT.

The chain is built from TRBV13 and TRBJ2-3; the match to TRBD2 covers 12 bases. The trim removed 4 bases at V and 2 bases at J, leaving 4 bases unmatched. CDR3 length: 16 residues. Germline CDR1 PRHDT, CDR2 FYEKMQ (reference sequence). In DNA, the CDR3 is TGTGCCAGCAGCTCCGGACTAGCGGGGTTCACAGATACGCAGTATTTT. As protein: CASSSGLAGFTDTQYF.

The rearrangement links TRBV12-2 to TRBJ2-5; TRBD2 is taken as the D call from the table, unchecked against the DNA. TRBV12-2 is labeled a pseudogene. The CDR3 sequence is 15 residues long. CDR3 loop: CASRLRTSAKETQYF. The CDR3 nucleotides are TGTGCAAGTCGCTTAAGAACTAGCGCTAAAGAGACCCAGTACTTC.

CDR3 in amino acids: CASSEAGGGNYGYTF. CDR3 nucleotide sequence: TGTGCCAGCAGTGAAGCCGGGGGGGGGAACTATGGCTACACCTTC. The chain has TRBV6-1 and TRBJ1-2; tentative D call: TRBD1 (5 bases). V shed 0 bases and J shed 2 bases, with 10 bases lying between them. CDR1 is MNHNS, CDR2 SASEGT, per germline. The length of the CDR3 is 15 residues.

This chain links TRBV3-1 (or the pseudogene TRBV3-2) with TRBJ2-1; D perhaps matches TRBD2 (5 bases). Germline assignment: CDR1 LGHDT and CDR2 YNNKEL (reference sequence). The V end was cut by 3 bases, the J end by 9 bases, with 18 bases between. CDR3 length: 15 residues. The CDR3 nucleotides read TGTGCCAGCAGCCATGCGGGTTTTGTGTATAGTGAGCAGTTCTTC. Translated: CASSHAGFVYSEQFF.

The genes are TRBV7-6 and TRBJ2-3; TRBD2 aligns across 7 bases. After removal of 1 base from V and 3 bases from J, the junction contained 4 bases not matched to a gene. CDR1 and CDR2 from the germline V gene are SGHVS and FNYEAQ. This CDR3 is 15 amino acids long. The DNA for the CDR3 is TGTGCCAGCAGCTTAGGGGCGGGGGAGACAGATACGCAGTATTTT. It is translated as CASSLGAGETDTQYF.